This T cell receptor (beta chain) was profiled in a study of prognosis after radiotherapy for stage I lung cancer. About the study: There were no patients who received concurrent therapy with stereotactic body radiotherapy.

This clonotype was found many times. The antigen is not known. Two-round multiplex PCR, the amplification method, yielded TCR beta CDR3 from genomic DNA. Round one of PCR was performed, and it used primers specific to each TRBV and TRBJ gene. TCRdb re-called the multiplex PCR reads with MiXCR, one entry per CDR3 protein. The sample has 20,000 to 30,000 distinct CDR3 sequences, about 40% seen once. J gave up 2 bases and V 6 bases, and 14 bases lay outside the gene matches. Germline CDR1 MNHNS, CDR2 SASEGT. There are 18 residues in the CDR3. Whole-study results and caveats: Gene usage, both TRBV and TRBJ, reportedly differed between patients with metastases and patients without them.

The rearrangement joins TRBV6-1 to TRBJ2-2; 8 bases line up with TRBD1. The clonotype originates from a donor over 45 with non-small cell lung cancer. The sequenced sample was PBMCs, obtained before or after stereotactic body radiation therapy (not recorded which). For the CDR3, the DNA is TGTGCCAGCAGCCCTAGACAGGGGTCCCTTCTAAACACCGGGGAGCTGTTTTTT. Its protein is CASSPRQGSLLNTGELFF.